This T cell receptor (beta chain) derives from a study of fetal regulatory T cell absence and autoimmunity. Study information: Exocrine pancreas autoimmunity occurred in IPEX patients lacking clinical diabetes.

General observations from the study: Compared with cord blood, pancreas showed oligoclonal TCR enrichment, some clones over 80-fold.

TCRdb's table, derived via immunoSEQ multiplex PCR, lists solely in-frame clones and lacks some. The profile covers about 43,000 clones, with about 79% appearing a single time and 0.41% taken by the ten largest. Germline-derived CDR1 and CDR2 are SGHTS and YDEGEE. This CDR3 region has 13 residues. V dropped 4 bases and J dropped 8 bases, with 12 bases sitting between them. As for this clone: No antigen is known for it.

The sample consisted of cord blood. The chain has TRBV5-8 and TRBJ1-4, with D hard to call. The receptor was derived from a newborn boy with IPEX syndrome. The CDR3 protein is CASSGSSEEKLFF. CDR3 nucleotides: TGTGCCAGCAGCGGAAGTAGCGAAGAAAAACTGTTTTTT.